This TCR beta chain was sequenced during a study of cytomegalovirus exposure and HLA in healthy donors. Across the whole study: Clustering assigned about four fifths of the 350 to 400 genotyped donors to the Caucasian-associated ancestry cluster.

Comments on this clone: What it recognizes is unknown.

Primers: 60 Vbeta forward and 13 Jbeta reverse. Profiling relied on immunoSEQ multiplex PCR, and the TCRdb table lists in-frame clones only, not all of them. Found here are 95,000 to 150,000 clones, around 77% of them singletons; the top ten hold roughly 4%. It was healthy bone marrow donors who served as donors. Findings and caveats of the study: Being indistinguishable, some V segments were excluded, TRBV6-2 and TRBV6-3 among them. Upon later analysis, TCR association rates were observed to vary by HLA locus, being highest for DRB1 and lowest for HLA-C.

V dropped 4 bases and J dropped 5 bases, with 17 bases sitting between them. The CDR3 runs to 15 residues. Germline V gene data show CDR1 as LGHNA and CDR2 as YNFKEQ. The material sequenced was PBMCs. The rearrangement links TRBV4-2 to TRBJ2-5; TRBD2 might be the D (7 bases). This receptor was obtained from a human donor in good health. The CDR3 nucleotides read TGTGCCAGCAGCCGCGCCCTACAGGGAGGGGAGACCCAGTACTTC. The encoded protein is CASSRALQGGETQYF.